This entry describes one TCR beta chain. These data are taken from a study of blood T cell repertoires in COVID-19. On the study more broadly: Whether acute or convalescent, the COVID-19 samples came from the United States, Italy and Spain. Nucleic acid was either cDNA or gDNA, and it came from T cells, B-cell-depleted T cells, or PBMCs.

Germline lookup yields CDR1 KGHDR and CDR2 SFDVKD. There are 16 residues in the CDR3. The ends were cut back, 5 bases at V and 2 bases at J, with 17 bases in the middle. Authors' processing steps: Amplified reference gene primers provided the basis for estimating nucleated cell counts. Here immunoSEQ multiplex PCR was the method, and the copy in TCRdb shows in-frame clones only, minus some. V, J and clone size are those of that table, while D and trimming were read from the DNA. The sample lists about 140,000 clones, about 88% occurring once. Source material: peripheral blood. This receptor was obtained from a human donor in a cohort sampled during active COVID-19. This sequence joins TRBV24-1 and TRBJ2-5; D is possibly TRBD2 (5 bases). The CDR3 sequence is CATSGMDSPSQETQYF. The DNA of the CDR3 is TGTGCCACCAGTGGGATGGACTCCCCGTCACAAGAGACCCAGTACTTC.